The present T cell receptor beta chain was sequenced within a study of neurological immune-mediated disorders. Study-wide findings and caveats: Subjects shared no identical expanded-clone CDR3 amino acid sequences, suggesting private TCR-beta repertoires in all groups. The most TCR clonal expansion was seen in HTLV-1-associated myelopathy, whereas the least was seen in multiple sclerosis, below the level in healthy controls.

This clonotype was seen many times. Its matching antigen is unknown. The time point is: technical triplicate 3. With 10-nucleotide random UMIs, 5'RACE was used to make the cDNA. Over 200 million TCR-beta sequences, together covering 15-18 subjects, were produced by every individual sequencing run that was carried out. One entry per CDR3 protein results from TCRdb running MiXCR on the 5' RACE reads. The repertoire holds some 30,000 distinct CDR3 sequences, less than 20% seen once, with less than 5.5% in the top ten. Germline CDR1 reads SGHTA; CDR2 reads FQGNSA. This CDR3 is 14 amino acids long. The J segment lost 6 bases and the V segment lost 6 bases, leaving 5 bases of the junction unmatched.

This TCR came from a female donor with HTLV-1-associated myelopathy (HAM/TSP). The V gene is TRBV7-2, the J gene TRBJ2-1; 10 bases line up with TRBD2. The sequenced sample was CD4+ T cells from blood. The CDR3: CASSPGLATNEQFF. CDR3 nucleotides: TGTGCCAGCAGTCCGGGACTAGCGACCAATGAGCAGTTCTTC.